This T cell receptor (beta chain) was documented in a study of blood T cells in healthy people across ages. There are a few counts of this clonotype. Its target is not known. For the second PCR, which ran for about 7 to 12 cycles, a sample-barcoded 5' primer and a J-beta primer mix were used. TCRdb re-called the 5' RACE reads with MiXCR, one entry per CDR3 protein. The repertoire consists of 800,000 or so distinct CDR3 sequences, with 25% occurring once and the leading ten covering approximately 3.7%. General observations from the study: Naive CD4+ cell counts and diversity both ran higher in long-lived than in aged donors.

CDR3 length: 15 amino acids. V was cut by 4 bases and J by 2 bases, with 13 bases left in between. CDR1 and CDR2 from the germline V gene are SGHDN and FVKESK. Separately, the same data were catalogued under a study of T cells of mothers and their children. From that paper: It was related mother-child pairs that showed slightly higher overlap than unrelated pairs, without reaching significance.

The chain links TRBV14 to TRBJ2-3; D gene ambiguous. The specimen was blood. The source of this sequence is a boy under 18 in good health. Here the CDR3 reads CASSPRVTSTDTQYF. Here the CDR3 DNA reads TGTGCCAGCAGCCCTAGGGTTACCTCCACAGATACGCAGTATTTT.